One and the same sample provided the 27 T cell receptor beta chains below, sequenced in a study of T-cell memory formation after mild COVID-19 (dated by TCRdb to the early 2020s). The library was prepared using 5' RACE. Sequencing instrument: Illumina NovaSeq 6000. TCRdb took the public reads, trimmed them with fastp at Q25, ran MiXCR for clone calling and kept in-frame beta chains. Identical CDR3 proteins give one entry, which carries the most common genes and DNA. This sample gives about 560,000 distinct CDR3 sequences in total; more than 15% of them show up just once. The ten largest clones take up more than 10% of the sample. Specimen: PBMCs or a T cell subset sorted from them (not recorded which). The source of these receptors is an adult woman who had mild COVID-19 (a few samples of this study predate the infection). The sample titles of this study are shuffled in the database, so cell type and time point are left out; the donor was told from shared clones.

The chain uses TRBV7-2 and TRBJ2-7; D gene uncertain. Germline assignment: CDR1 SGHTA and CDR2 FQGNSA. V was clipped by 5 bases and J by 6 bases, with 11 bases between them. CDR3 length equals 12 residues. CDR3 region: CASSTTRLEQYF. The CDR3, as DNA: TGTGCCAGCAGCACAACAAGACTCGAGCAGTACTTC.

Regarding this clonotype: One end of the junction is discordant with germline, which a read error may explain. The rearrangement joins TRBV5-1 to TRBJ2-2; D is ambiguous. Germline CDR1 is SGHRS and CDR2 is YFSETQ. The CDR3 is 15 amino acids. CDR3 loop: CASTLAASGTGELFF. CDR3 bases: TGCGCCAGCACCTTGGCGGCGAGTGGAACCGGGGAGCTGTTTTTT.

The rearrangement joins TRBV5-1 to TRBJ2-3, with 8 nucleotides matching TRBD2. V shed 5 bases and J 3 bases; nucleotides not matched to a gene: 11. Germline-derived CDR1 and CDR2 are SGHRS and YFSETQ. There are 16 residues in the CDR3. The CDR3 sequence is CASSRVSGARTDTQYF. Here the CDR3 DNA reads TGCGCCAGCAGTCGGGTTAGCGGGGCCCGGACAGATACGCAGTATTTT. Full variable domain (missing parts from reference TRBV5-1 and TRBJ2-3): KAGVTQTPRYLIKTRGQQVTLSCSPISGHRSVSWYQQTPGQGLQFLFEYFSETQRNKGNFPGRFSGRQFSNSRSEMNVSTLELGDSALYLCASSRVSGARTDTQYFGPGTRLTVL.

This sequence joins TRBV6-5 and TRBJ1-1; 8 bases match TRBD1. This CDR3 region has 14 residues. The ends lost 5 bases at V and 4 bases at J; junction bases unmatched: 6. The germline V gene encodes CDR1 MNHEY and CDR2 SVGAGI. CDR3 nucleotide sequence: TGTGCCAGCAGTCGGACAGGGAGTATCACTGAAGCTTTCTTT. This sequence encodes CASSRTGSITEAFF.

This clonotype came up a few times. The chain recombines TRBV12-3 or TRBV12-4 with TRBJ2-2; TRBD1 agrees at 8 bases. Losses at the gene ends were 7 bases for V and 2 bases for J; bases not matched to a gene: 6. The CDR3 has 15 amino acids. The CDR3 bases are TGTGCCAGCACCCCGGACAGGGTTAACACCGGGGAGCTGTTTTTT. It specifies CASTPDRVNTGELFF.

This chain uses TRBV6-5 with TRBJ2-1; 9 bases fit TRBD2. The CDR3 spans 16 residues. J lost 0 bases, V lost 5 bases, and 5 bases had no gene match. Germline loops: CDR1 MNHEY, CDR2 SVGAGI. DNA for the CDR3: TGTGCCAGCAGTACCTATAGCGGGGGCTCCTACAATGAGCAGTTCTTC. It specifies CASSTYSGGSYNEQFF.

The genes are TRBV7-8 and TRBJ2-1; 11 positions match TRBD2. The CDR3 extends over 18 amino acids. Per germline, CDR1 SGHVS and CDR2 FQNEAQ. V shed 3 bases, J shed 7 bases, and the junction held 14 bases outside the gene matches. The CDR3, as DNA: TGTGCCAGCAGCTTCCTTTCTCTCGCTAGCGGGGGGCCTAATGAGCAGTTCTTC. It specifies CASSFLSLASGGPNEQFF.

The CDR3 sequence is CSAREWGQETQYF. Written as DNA, the CDR3 is TGCAGTGCTAGAGAGTGGGGCCAAGAGACCCAGTACTTC. The chain is built from TRBV20-1 and TRBJ2-5; D call uncertain. The germline V gene encodes CDR1 DFQATT and CDR2 SNEGSKA (reference sequence). V lost 0 bases to trimming and J lost 1 base, with 6 bases between them. The CDR3 runs to 13 residues.

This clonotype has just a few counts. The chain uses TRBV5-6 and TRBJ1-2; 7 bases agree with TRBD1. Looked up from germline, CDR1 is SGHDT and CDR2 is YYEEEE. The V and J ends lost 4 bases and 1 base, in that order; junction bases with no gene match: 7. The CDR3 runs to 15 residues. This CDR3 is CASSQGGTLNYGYTF. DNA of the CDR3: TGTGCCAGCAGCCAGGGGGGAACCCTTAACTATGGCTACACCTTC.

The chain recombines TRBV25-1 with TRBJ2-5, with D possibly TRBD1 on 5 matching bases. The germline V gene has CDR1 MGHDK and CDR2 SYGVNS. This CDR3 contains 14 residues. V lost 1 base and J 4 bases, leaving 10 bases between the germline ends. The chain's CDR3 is CASSEWGGRETQYF. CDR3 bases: TGTGCCAGCAGTGAATGGGGCGGAAGAGAGACCCAGTACTTC.

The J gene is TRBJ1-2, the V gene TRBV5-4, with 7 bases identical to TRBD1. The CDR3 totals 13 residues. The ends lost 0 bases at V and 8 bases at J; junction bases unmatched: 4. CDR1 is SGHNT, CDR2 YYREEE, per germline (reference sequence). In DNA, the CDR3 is TGTGCCAGCAGCTTGGACAGGGGTTCGGGCTACACCTTC. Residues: CASSLDRGSGYTF.

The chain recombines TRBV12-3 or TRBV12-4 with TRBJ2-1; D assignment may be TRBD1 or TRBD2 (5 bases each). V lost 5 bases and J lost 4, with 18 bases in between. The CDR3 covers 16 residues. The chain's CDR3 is CASSGRDRTTYNEQFF. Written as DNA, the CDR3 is TGTGCCAGCAGTGGCCGGGACCGAACTACTTACAATGAGCAGTTCTTC.

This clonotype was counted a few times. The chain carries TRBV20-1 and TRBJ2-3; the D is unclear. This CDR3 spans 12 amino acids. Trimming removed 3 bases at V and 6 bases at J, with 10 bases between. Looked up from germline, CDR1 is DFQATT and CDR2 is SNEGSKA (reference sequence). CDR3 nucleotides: TGCAGTGCTAGGGTGTCCGGTGATACGCAGTATTTT. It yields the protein CSARVSGDTQYF.

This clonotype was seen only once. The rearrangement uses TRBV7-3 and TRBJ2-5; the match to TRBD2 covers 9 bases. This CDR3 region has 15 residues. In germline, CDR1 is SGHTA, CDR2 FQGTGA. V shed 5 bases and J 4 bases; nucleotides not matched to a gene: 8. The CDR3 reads CASSIAGASGETQYF. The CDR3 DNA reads TGTGCCAGCAGCATAGCGGGAGCATCAGGAGAGACCCAGTACTTC.

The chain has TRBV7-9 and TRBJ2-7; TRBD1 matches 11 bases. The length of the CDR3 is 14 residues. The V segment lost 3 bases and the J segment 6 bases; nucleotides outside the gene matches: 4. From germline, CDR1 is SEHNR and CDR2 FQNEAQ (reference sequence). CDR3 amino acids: CASSLDRGLGEQYF. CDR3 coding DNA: TGTGCCAGCAGCTTGGACAGGGGGCTAGGCGAGCAGTACTTC.

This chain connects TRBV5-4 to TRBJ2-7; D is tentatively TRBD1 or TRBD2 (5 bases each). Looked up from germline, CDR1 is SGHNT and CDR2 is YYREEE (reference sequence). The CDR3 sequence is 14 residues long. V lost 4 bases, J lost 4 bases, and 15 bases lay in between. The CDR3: CASSPRSGAYEQYF. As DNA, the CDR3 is TGTGCCAGCAGCCCTAGGTCCGGGGCATACGAGCAGTACTTC.

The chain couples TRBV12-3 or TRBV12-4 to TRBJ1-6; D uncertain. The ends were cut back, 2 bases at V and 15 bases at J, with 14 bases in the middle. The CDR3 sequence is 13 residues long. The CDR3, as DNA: TGTGCCAGCAGTTTAATCGGCGGTTCAGACCTCCACTTT. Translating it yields CASSLIGGSDLHF.

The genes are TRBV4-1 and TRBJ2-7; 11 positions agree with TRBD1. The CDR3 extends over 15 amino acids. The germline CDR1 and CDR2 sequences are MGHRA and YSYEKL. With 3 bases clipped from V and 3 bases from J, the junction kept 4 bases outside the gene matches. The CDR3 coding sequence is TGCGCCAGCAGCCATTCCGGGACAGGGGGCTACGAGCAGTACTTC. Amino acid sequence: CASSHSGTGGYEQYF.

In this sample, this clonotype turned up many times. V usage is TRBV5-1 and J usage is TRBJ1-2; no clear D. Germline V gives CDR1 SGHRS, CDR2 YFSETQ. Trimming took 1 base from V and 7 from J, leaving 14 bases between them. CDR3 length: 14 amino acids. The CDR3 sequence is CASSLNSEGLGYTF. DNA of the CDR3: TGCGCCAGCAGCTTGAATTCAGAAGGTCTTGGCTACACCTTC.

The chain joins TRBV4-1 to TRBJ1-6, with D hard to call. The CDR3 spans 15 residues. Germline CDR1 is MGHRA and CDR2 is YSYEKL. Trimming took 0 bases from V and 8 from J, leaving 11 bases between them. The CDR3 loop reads CASSQETVRYSPLHF. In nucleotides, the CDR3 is TGCGCCAGCAGCCAAGAAACGGTCCGATATTCACCCCTCCACTTT.

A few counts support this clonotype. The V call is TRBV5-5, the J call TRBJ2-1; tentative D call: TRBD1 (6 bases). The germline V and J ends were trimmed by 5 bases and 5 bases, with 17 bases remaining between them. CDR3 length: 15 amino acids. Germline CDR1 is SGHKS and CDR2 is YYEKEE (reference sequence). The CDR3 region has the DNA TGTGCCAGCAGTCACCGACAGGTATCTGACAATGAGCAGTTCTTC. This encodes CASSHRQVSDNEQFF.

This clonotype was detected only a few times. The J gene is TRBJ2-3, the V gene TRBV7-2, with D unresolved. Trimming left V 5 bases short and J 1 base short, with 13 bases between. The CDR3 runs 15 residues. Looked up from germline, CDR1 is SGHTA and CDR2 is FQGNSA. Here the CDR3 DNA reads TGTGCCAGCAGCCCCATTAGGAGCGGCACAGATACGCAGTATTTT. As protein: CASSPIRSGTDTQYF.

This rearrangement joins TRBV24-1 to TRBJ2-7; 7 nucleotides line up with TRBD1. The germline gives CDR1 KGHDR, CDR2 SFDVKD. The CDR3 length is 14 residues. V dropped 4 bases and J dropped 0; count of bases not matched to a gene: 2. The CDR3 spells CATSESGGSYEQYF. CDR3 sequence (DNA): TGTGCCACCAGTGAGTCAGGGGGCTCCTACGAGCAGTACTTC.

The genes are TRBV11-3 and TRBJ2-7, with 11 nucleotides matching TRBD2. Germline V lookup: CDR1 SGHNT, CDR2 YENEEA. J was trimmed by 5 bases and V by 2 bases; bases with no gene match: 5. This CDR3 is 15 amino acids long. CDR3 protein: CASSLRTSGRNEQYF. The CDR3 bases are TGTGCCAGCAGCTTAAGGACTAGCGGGCGTAACGAGCAGTACTTC. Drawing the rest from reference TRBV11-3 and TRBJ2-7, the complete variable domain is EAGVVQSPRYKIIEKKQPVAFWCNPISGHNTLYWYLQNLGQGPELLIRYENEEAVDDSQLPKDRFSAERLKGVDSTLKIQPAELGDSAVYLCASSLRTSGRNEQYFGPGTRLTVT.

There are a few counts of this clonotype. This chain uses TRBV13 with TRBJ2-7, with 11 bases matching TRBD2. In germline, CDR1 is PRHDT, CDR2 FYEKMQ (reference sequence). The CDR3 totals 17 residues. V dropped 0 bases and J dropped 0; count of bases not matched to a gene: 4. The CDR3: CASSLGLAGAVSYEQYF. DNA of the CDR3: TGTGCCAGCAGCTTAGGACTAGCGGGGGCCGTCTCCTACGAGCAGTACTTC.

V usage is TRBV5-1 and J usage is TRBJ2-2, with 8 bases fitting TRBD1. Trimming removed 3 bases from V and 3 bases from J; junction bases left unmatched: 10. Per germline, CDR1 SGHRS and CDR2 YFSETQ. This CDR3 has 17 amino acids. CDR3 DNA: TGCGCCAGCAGCTGGACAGGGATATCGTCGGACACCGGGGAGCTGTTTTTT. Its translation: CASSWTGISSDTGELFF.

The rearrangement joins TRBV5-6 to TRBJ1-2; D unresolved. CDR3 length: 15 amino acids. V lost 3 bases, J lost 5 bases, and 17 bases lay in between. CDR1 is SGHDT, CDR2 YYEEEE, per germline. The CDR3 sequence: CASSSPDGFSYGYTF. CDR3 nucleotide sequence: TGTGCCAGCAGCTCCCCGGACGGATTCTCGTATGGCTACACCTTC.